This is a list of T cell receptor beta chains from one sample in a study of Graves' ophthalmopathy and Graves' hyperthyroidism. TCRdb passed the multiplex PCR reads through MiXCR, listing each CDR3 protein once. The profile covers over a million distinct CDR3 sequences, with 35% to 40% appearing a single time and around 10% taken by the ten largest. The sample taken for sequencing was peripheral blood or thyroid tissue (not recorded which). All receptors come from an adult man with Graves' hyperthyroidism. Both conserved end residues are part of each CDR3. Each record gives: clone size, CDR3 length, J gene, D gene, V gene, CDR3 protein, CDR3 DNA. D genes are given only for firm matches. Clone size is given for some rows only: seen once, a few or many times, or a class if the clone is expanded.

>many|11|TRBJ2-2|-|TRBV20-1
CSARGDGELFF
TGCAGTGCCCGCGGGGACGGGGAGCTGTTTTTT
>-|13|TRBJ2-2|-|TRBV24-1
CATAAANTGELFF
TGTGCCACTGCTGCAGCGAACACCGGGGAGCTGTTTTTT
>many|13|TRBJ1-4|-|TRBV4-3
CASSQGGREELFF
TGCGCCAGCAGCCAAGGGGGAAGGGAAGAACTGTTTTTT
>many|11|TRBJ2-7|-|TRBV28
CASSPSGPQYF
TGTGCCAGCAGTCCCAGTGGGCCGCAGTACTTC
>few|11|TRBJ1-2|-|TRBV25-1
CASSGSWGYTF
TGTGCCAGCAGTGGCTCTTGGGGCTACACCTTC
>-|14|TRBJ1-2|-|TRBV19
CASSNSGEQVGYTF
TGTGCCAGTAGTAACTCCGGGGAACAAGTTGGCTACACCTTC
>-|15|TRBJ2-5|-|TRBV12-3/TRBV12-4
CASTQSGSGAETQYF
TGTGCCAGCACCCAAAGCGGGTCCGGGGCAGAGACCCAGTACTTC
>few|14|TRBJ1-1|-|TRBV10-3
CAISLGGRSTEAFF
TGTGCCATCAGCCTGGGAGGCCGGAGCACTGAAGCTTTCTTT
>many|15|TRBJ1-1|-|TRBV7-9
CASSLASGRDGEAFF
TGTGCCAGCAGCTTAGCATCAGGGAGGGACGGTGAAGCTTTCTTT
>many|12|TRBJ2-7|-|TRBV12-3/TRBV12-4
CASSLQVYEQYF
TGTGCCAGCAGTTTGCAGGTCTACGAGCAGTACTTC
>few|14|TRBJ2-7|TRBD1|TRBV2
CASSDYRGPYEQYF
TGTGCCAGCAGCGACTACAGGGGCCCCTACGAGCAGTACTTC
>-|14|TRBJ1-2|-|TRBV12-3/TRBV12-4
CASSLRTRVGGYTF
TGTGCCAGCAGTTTGCGGACACGGGTCGGAGGCTACACCTTC
>many|14|TRBJ2-5|-|TRBV7-6
CASSLDMGSETQYF
TGTGCCAGCAGCTTAGATATGGGTTCAGAGACCCAGTACTTC
>-|14|TRBJ1-2|-|TRBV10-2
CASSVSGGNYGYTF
TGCGCCAGCAGTGTCTCCGGCGGTAACTATGGCTACACCTTC
>-|13|TRBJ2-7|-|TRBV7-9
CAGSLSGSYEQYF
TGTGCCGGCAGCTTAAGCGGATCCTACGAGCAGTACTTC
>-|14|TRBJ1-5|-|TRBV6-4
CASRRRFSNQPQHF
TGTGCCAGCCGGAGAAGGTTTAGCAATCAGCCCCAGCATTTT
>many|15|TRBJ1-2|-|TRBV16
CASSHPPTPNYGYTF
TGTGCCAGCAGCCACCCTCCGACTCCGAACTATGGCTACACCTTC
>few|13|TRBJ1-5|-|TRBV5-1
CDSRRDSNQPQHF
TGCGACAGCAGGAGGGATAGCAATCAGCCCCAGCATTTT
>many|15|TRBJ2-5|-|TRBV9
CASSDGRGRVETQYF
TGTGCCAGCAGCGATGGGAGAGGACGGGTGGAGACCCAGTACTTC
>many|16|TRBJ2-5|TRBD1|TRBV7-2
CASSLASGQGEETQYF
TGTGCCAGCAGCTTAGCCTCCGGGCAGGGGGAAGAGACCCAGTACTTC
>-|14|TRBJ2-7|TRBD2|TRBV29-1
CSVDPSGLYNEQYF
TGCAGCGTCGATCCTAGCGGTCTCTACAATGAGCAGTACTTC
>many|13|TRBJ2-7|-|TRBV29-1
CSVEYGDSYEQYF
TGCAGCGTTGAATACGGGGACTCCTACGAGCAGTACTTC
>-|14|TRBJ2-7|-|TRBV25-1
CASRTPDSWSEQYF
TGTGCCAGCAGGACCCCGGACAGCTGGTCCGAGCAGTACTTC
>-|20|TRBJ1-2|-|TRBV25-1
CASKGPMDSLPQGPRSGYTF
TGTGCCAGCAAAGGACCAATGGACAGCTTGCCTCAGGGGCCCCGATCTGGCTACACCTTC
>-|13|TRBJ1-3|-|TRBV7-2
CASSSAPGNTIYF
TGTGCCAGCAGCTCCGCTCCAGGAAACACCATATATTTT
>many|14|TRBJ2-7|-|TRBV25-1
CASSEYDGGYEQYF
TGTGCCAGCAGTGAATATGATGGGGGCTACGAGCAGTACTTC
>many|16|TRBJ1-5|TRBD1|TRBV5-6
CASSLNRQGRNQPQHF
TGTGCCAGCAGCTTGAACCGACAGGGTAGGAATCAGCCCCAGCATTTT
>-|14|TRBJ1-1|-|TRBV9
CASSVGGGSLKAFF
TGTGCCAGCAGCGTAGGTGGGGGCAGTCTTAAAGCTTTCTTT
>-|15|TRBJ2-7|-|TRBV5-1
CASSPIVTTGSEQYF
TGCGCCAGCAGCCCAATCGTCACGACTGGGAGCGAGCAGTACTTC
>many|14|TRBJ1-2|-|TRBV10-3
CAITQNRDNYGYTF
TGTGCCATCACCCAAAACAGGGACAACTATGGCTACACCTTC
>-|16|TRBJ2-7|TRBD1|TRBV5-6
CASSLDPGQFSDEQYF
TGTGCCAGCAGCCTCGATCCGGGACAGTTCTCCGACGAGCAGTACTTC
>-|12|TRBJ1-2|-|TRBV10-1
CASSESGRGYTF
TGCGCCAGCAGTGAGTCGGGCAGAGGCTACACCTTC
>once|13|TRBJ1-1|-|TRBV10-2
CASSEPDSREAFF
TGCGCCAGCAGTGAGCCGGACAGTCGAGAAGCTTTCTTT
>-|14|TRBJ1-2|TRBD1|TRBV7-2
CASSARDRTYGYTF
TGTGCCAGCAGCGCGCGGGACAGGACCTATGGCTACACCTTC
>many|13|TRBJ2-5|-|TRBV12-3/TRBV12-4
CASRPVGQETQYF
TGTGCCAGCAGACCGGTCGGACAAGAGACCCAGTACTTC
>-|12|TRBJ2-3|-|TRBV12-3/TRBV12-4
CACGDGTDTQYF
TGTGCCTGCGGGGACGGCACAGATACGCAGTATTTT
>few|13|TRBJ2-7|-|TRBV19
CASSITGWYEQYF
TGTGCCAGTAGTATTACAGGGTGGTACGAGCAGTACTTC
>many|14|TRBJ1-2|-|TRBV14
CASSQGGVRYGYTF
TGTGCCAGCAGCCAAGGGGGGGTTCGCTATGGCTACACCTTC
>-|13|TRBJ1-1|-|TRBV30
CAWRAGANTEAFF
TGTGCCTGGAGGGCAGGGGCGAACACTGAAGCTTTCTTT
>many|13|TRBJ1-6|-|TRBV6-1
CASSEGYNSPLHF
TGTGCCAGCAGTGAGGGTTACAATTCACCCCTCCACTTT
>once|13|TRBJ1-2|-|TRBV5-4
CASSLRGGSGYTF
TGTGCCAGCAGCTTACGGGGGGGGAGTGGCTACACCTTC
>many|15|TRBJ1-4|-|TRBV7-9
CASSPFRATNEKLFF
TGTGCCAGCAGCCCATTCAGGGCAACTAATGAAAAACTGTTTTTT
>-|17|TRBJ1-2|-|TRBV6-2/TRBV6-3
CASSLTSTGSVNYGYTF
TGTGCCAGCAGCCTTACGTCTACAGGGAGCGTCAACTATGGCTACACCTTC
>many|13|TRBJ2-7|-|TRBV9
CASSVADSYEQYF
TGTGCCAGCAGCGTAGCGGACTCCTACGAGCAGTACTTC
>-|11|TRBJ2-5|-|TRBV10-3
CAISSLRGQYF
TGTGCCATCAGTTCCCTTCGAGGCCAGTACTTC
>many|15|TRBJ2-5|TRBD1|TRBV7-2
CASSLRTGRQETQYF
TGTGCCAGCAGCTTAAGGACAGGGAGACAAGAGACCCAGTACTTC
>-|14|TRBJ2-2|-|TRBV5-1
CASSFKTGTGELFF
TGCGCCAGCAGCTTTAAGACGGGAACCGGGGAGCTGTTTTTT
>many|13|TRBJ1-2|-|TRBV20-1
CSAYSSTNYGYTF
TGCAGTGCGTATAGTTCTACTAACTATGGCTACACCTTC
>few|15|TRBJ1-2|TRBD1|TRBV18
CASSDRDRPDYGYTF
TGTGCCAGCTCAGACCGGGACAGACCTGACTATGGCTACACCTTC
>many|16|TRBJ2-7|TRBD2|TRBV20-1
CSARESAGTTLYEQYF
TGCAGTGCTAGAGAATCAGCGGGGACTACCCTCTACGAGCAGTACTTC
>-|16|TRBJ1-5|TRBD1|TRBV24-1
CATSDAGQEGNQPQHF
TGTGCCACCAGTGACGCCGGACAGGAAGGCAATCAGCCCCAGCATTTT
>-|14|TRBJ1-5|-|TRBV6-2/TRBV6-3
CASRRGPSNQPQHF
TGTGCCAGCAGACGTGGACCGAGCAATCAGCCCCAGCATTTT
>many|13|TRBJ1-5|TRBD1|TRBV29-1
CSVGQGIYQPQHF
TGCAGCGTTGGACAGGGGATCTATCAGCCCCAGCATTTT
>few|16|TRBJ2-5|TRBD2|TRBV5-1
CASSLATGLALKTQYF
TGCGCCAGCAGCTTGGCGACGGGACTAGCGTTGAAGACCCAGTACTTC
>many|15|TRBJ1-2|-|TRBV29-1
CSVGASRGSSYGYTF
TGCAGCGTTGGGGCCAGCCGCGGTTCCAGCTATGGCTACACCTTC
>few|13|TRBJ2-7|-|TRBV2
CASSPHTSYEQYF
TGTGCCAGCAGTCCCCATACCTCCTACGAGCAGTACTTC
>many|13|TRBJ2-7|-|TRBV7-2
CASRSWGGREQYF
TGTGCCAGCAGATCGTGGGGAGGACGCGAGCAGTACTTC
>many|15|TRBJ2-7|TRBD2|TRBV12-3/TRBV12-4
CASKPGTSGNYEQYF
TGTGCCAGCAAACCCGGGACTAGCGGTAACTACGAGCAGTACTTC
>-|14|TRBJ1-5|-|TRBV4-3
CASSHLGRNQPQHF
TGCGCCAGCAGCCATTTAGGTCGTAATCAGCCCCAGCATTTT
>-|12|TRBJ2-4|-|TRBV2
CASSMDQNIQYF
TGTGCCAGCTCAATGGACCAAAACATTCAGTACTTC